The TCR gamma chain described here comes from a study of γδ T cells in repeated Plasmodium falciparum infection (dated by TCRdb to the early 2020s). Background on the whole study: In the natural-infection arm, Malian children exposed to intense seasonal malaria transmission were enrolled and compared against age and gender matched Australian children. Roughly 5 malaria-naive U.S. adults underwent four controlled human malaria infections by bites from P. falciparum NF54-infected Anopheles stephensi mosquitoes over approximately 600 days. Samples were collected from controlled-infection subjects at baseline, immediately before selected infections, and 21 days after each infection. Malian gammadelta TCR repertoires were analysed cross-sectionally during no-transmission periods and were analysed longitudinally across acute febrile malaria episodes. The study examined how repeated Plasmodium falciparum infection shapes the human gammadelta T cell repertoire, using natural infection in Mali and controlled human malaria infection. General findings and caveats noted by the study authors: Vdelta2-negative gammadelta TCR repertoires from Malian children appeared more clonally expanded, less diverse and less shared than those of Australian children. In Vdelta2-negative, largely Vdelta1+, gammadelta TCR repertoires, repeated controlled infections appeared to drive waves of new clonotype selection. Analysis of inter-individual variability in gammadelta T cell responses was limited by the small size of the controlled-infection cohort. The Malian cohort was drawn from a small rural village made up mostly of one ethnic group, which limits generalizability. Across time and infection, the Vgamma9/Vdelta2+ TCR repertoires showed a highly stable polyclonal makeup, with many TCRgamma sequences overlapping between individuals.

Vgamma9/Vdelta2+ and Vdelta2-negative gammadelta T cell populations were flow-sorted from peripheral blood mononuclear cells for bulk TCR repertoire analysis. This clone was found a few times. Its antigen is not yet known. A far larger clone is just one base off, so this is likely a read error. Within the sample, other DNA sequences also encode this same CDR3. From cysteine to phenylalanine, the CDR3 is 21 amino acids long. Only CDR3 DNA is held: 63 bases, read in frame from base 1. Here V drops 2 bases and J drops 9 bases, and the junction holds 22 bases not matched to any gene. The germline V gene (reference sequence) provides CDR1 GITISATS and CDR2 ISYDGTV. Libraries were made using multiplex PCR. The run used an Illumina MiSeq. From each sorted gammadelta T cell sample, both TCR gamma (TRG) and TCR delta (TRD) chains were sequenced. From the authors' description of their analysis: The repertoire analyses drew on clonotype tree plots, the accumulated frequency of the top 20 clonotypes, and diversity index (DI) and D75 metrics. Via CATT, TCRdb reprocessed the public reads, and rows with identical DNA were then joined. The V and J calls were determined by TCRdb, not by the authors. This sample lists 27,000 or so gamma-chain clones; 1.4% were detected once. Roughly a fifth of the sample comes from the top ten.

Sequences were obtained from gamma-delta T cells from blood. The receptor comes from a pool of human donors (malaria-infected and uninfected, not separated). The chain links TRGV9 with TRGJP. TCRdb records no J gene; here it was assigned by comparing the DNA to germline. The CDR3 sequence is CALWEAQPEGRRGLGKKIKVF. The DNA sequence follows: TGTGCCTTGTGGGAGGCCCAGCCCGAAGGAAGGAGAGGGTTGGGCAAAAAAATCAAGGTATTT.